The clone carrying this TCR beta chain was found a few times. The data were taken from a study of T-cell reconstitution after alpha-beta-depleted transplantation in children. Unique molecular identifiers were used in preparing the TCRbeta library. TCRdb analysed the PCR reads with MiXCR anew, one entry per CDR3 protein. The sample lists hundreds of thousands of distinct CDR3 sequences, around 13% occurring once. This CDR3 comprises 14 residues. Germline V gene sequence: CDR1 ENHRY, CDR2 SYGVKD. J was trimmed by 4 bases and V by 9 bases; bases with no gene match: 6. The chain uses TRBV10-3 and TRBJ2-2, with 9 bases identical to TRBD2. The sample was PBMCs, mostly from graft donor cells, taken 360 days after TCRalphabeta/CD19-depleted stem cell transplant. The receptor comes from a male patient younger than 18 who had a stem cell transplant for acute myeloid leukemia, so the T cells may come from the graft donor. The CDR3, as DNA: TGTGCCATTCGCAGACTAGCGGCCACCGGGGAGCTGTTTTTT. This translates into CAIRRLAATGELFF.